These 2 T cell receptor beta chains share one sample of origin, sequenced in a study of response to subunit inactivated influenza vaccine. TCRdb itself ran the RT-PCR reads through MiXCR, one entry per CDR3 protein. The data show under 500,000 distinct CDR3 sequences, 9.5% to 13% seen once. Specimen: PBMCs from blood, collected around seven weeks after vaccination. The receptors here all came from a man between 45 and 60 years old who received an inactivated influenza vaccine.

This chain joins TRBV2 and TRBJ2-5; 8 nucleotides agree with TRBD2. The germline V gene encodes CDR1 SNHLY and CDR2 FYNNEI. The CDR3 runs to 17 residues. V shed 3 bases and J 3 bases; nucleotides not matched to a gene: 12. CDR3 coding DNA: TGTGCCAGCAGTGATTACCCGGCGGGACTAGTTAAAGAGACCCAGTACTTC. Protein: CASSDYPAGLVKETQYF.

Details on this clonotype: Relative to the germline gene, one junction end is altered; a read error may explain this. V is TRBV5-1 and J is TRBJ2-3; D possibly corresponds to TRBD1 (5 bases). The CDR3 totals 15 residues. The germline V gene encodes CDR1 SGHRS and CDR2 YFSETQ. The CDR3 spells CASTLDTVKVDTQYF. In nucleotides, the CDR3 is TGCGCCAGCACCTTGGACACGGTTAAAGTAGATACGCAGTATTTT.